These 9 T cell receptor beta chains originate from one sample sequenced in a study of T-cell reconstitution after alpha-beta-depleted transplantation in children (dated by TCRdb to the mid-2010s). The protocol used for the library was PCR. Sequenced using an Illumina HiSeq 2500. Molecular barcoding was employed in the preparation of TCR libraries, with unique molecular identifiers being used to normalize TCRbeta repertoire quantification. TCRdb took the public reads, trimmed them with fastp at Q25, ran MiXCR for clone calling and kept in-frame beta chains. CDR3 protein duplicates are merged, each entry listing the most common genes and DNA. The sample records 700,000 to 950,000 distinct CDR3 sequences, less than 20% of which are singletons. The ten largest clonotypes hold just under 5% of the sample. Sample treatment or condition, as interpreted from the label and publication: allogeneic hematopoietic cell transplantation with graft depleted of TCRalphabeta T cells and CD19 B cells.

The sample consisted of PBMCs, mostly from graft donor cells, taken 360 days after TCRalphabeta/CD19-depleted stem cell transplant. These receptors were taken from a male patient between 10 and 17 years old who had a stem cell transplant for acute lymphoblastic leukemia, so the T cells may come from the graft donor.

Only a few counts were recorded for this clonotype. This chain links TRBV18 with TRBJ2-1, with D hard to call. V was clipped by 3 bases and J by 5 bases, with 14 bases between them. Germline CDR1 reads KGHSH; CDR2 reads LQKENI. The CDR3 is 15 amino acids. Written as DNA, the CDR3 is TGTGCCAGCTCACCGGTCTTCCTGACGAACAATGAGCAGTTCTTC. This sequence encodes CASSPVFLTNNEQFF.

The gene calls are TRBV4-2 and TRBJ2-1; a weak D match, TRBD1 (6 bases). This CDR3 has 16 residues. V was clipped by 1 base and J by 7 bases, with 17 bases between them. Per germline, CDR1 LGHNA and CDR2 YNFKEQ. CDR3 amino acids: CASSQAYRDSLNEQFF. CDR3 coding DNA: TGTGCCAGCAGCCAAGCCTACAGGGATTCCTTGAATGAGCAGTTCTTC.

This chain uses TRBV27 with TRBJ2-1; D gene ambiguous. The CDR3 length is 11 residues. Germline lookup yields CDR1 MNHEY and CDR2 SMNVEV (reference sequence). The V gene lost 6 bases and the J gene lost 8 bases, with 8 bases spanning the gap. The CDR3: CASRGVYEQFF. The CDR3, as DNA: TGTGCCAGCAGGGGCGTATATGAGCAGTTCTTC.

This clonotype was detected a few times. The CDR3 loop reads CSALTGSTEAFF. CDR3 DNA: TGCAGTGCTTTGACAGGGTCCACTGAAGCTTTCTTT. The V gene is TRBV20-1, the J gene TRBJ1-1, with TRBD1 matching 7 bases. The CDR3 has 12 amino acids. V shed 5 bases, J shed 4 bases, and the junction held 4 bases outside the gene matches. CDR1 is DFQATT, CDR2 SNEGSKA, per germline (reference sequence).

This clonotype was counted between two and nine times. J is TRBJ2-5 and V is TRBV5-1, with unresolved D. This CDR3 has 15 amino acids. Germline V CDR1 and CDR2: SGHRS, YFSETQ. The germline V and J ends were trimmed by 5 bases and 5 bases, with 19 bases remaining between them. CDR3 DNA: TGCGCCAGCAGTAGGTCAGACCTCCTTGGGGAGACCCAGTACTTC. It translates to CASSRSDLLGETQYF.

This clonotype was seen once. The chain couples TRBV4-1 to TRBJ2-1; no reliable D call. Germline loops: CDR1 MGHRA, CDR2 YSYEKL. The length of the CDR3 is 11 residues. The V end lost 1 base, the J end lost 13 bases, and 8 bases lay between the germline ends. In DNA, the CDR3 is TGCGCCAGCAGCCAAGGATGGGAACAGTTCTTC. It specifies CASSQGWEQFF.

The chain uses TRBV12-5 and TRBJ2-2; 7 nucleotides align to TRBD2. The CDR3 extends over 16 amino acids. Germline V gene sequence: CDR1 LGHNT, CDR2 FRNRAP. Trimming removed 7 bases from V and 6 bases from J; junction bases left unmatched: 14. CDR3 coding DNA: TGTGCTAGTGCCTTAATTAGCGGGTTTTTGGCCGGGGAGCTGTTTTTT. Its protein is CASALISGFLAGELFF.

The rearrangement links TRBV15 to TRBJ1-2; 9 nucleotides match TRBD1. This CDR3 spans 14 amino acids. Per germline, CDR1 LNHNV and CDR2 YYDKDF (reference sequence). J lost 1 base, V lost 4 bases, and 1 base had no gene match. The CDR3 sequence: CATSTDRGNYGYTF. As DNA, the CDR3 is TGTGCCACCAGCACGGACAGGGGTAACTATGGCTACACCTTC.

This clonotype was counted many times. The chain joins TRBV3-1 to TRBJ1-1; D unclear. CDR3 length equals 13 residues. Germline V gene lookup returns CDR1 LGHDT and CDR2 YNNKEL (reference sequence). V dropped 0 bases and J dropped 5 bases, with 7 bases sitting between them. The CDR3 sequence: CASSQEGYTEAFF. The CDR3 coding sequence is TGTGCCAGCAGCCAAGAGGGATATACTGAAGCTTTCTTT.